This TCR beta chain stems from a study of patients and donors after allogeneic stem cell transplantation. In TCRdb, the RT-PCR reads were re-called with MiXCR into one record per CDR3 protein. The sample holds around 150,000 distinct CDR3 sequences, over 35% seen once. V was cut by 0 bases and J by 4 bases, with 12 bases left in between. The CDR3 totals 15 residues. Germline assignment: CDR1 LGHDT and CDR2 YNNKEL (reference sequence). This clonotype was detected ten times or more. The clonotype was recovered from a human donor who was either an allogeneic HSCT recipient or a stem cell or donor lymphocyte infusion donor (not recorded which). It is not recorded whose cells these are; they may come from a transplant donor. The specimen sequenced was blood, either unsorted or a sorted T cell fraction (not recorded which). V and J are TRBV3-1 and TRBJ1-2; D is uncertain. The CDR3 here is CASSQDSVTAYGYTF. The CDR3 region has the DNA TGTGCCAGCAGCCAAGATTCTGTGACGGCCTATGGCTACACCTTC.